This TCR beta chain was profiled in a study of T cell responses to AZD1222 COVID-19 vaccine. In the study overall: The analysis combined second doses at about 4 or about 12 weeks. Findings and limits, study-wide: In a largely white British group with more females than males, clonal diversity was possibly underestimated. Spike-specific TCR repertoires showed rising breadth and depth after two AZD1222 doses.

This clone was counted a few times. The antigen remains unidentified. The CDR3 loop spans 15 amino acids. V dropped 4 bases and J dropped 0 bases, with 14 bases sitting between them. The germline V gene has CDR1 SGHRS and CDR2 YFSETQ. Sequencing was performed with immunoSEQ multiplex PCR; in TCRdb, only in-frame clones are kept and a portion is missing. The repertoire holds some 140,000 clones, with about 94% as singletons. The V and J genes are TRBV5-1 and TRBJ2-7; D remains ambiguous. Sequences were derived from peripheral blood, sampled on day 0 of AZD1222 vaccination. This TCR derives from an adult in good health. CDR3 in amino acids: CASSRASGHSYEQYF. As DNA, the CDR3 is TGCGCCAGCAGCCGCGCCTCGGGCCACTCCTACGAGCAGTACTTC.